The 7 T cell receptor beta chains in this list originate from one sample, sequenced in a study of T cell changes during pregnancy in multiple sclerosis. Measured with immunoSEQ multiplex PCR; TCRdb has only the in-frame clones, and not every one. The table has 70,000 to 95,000 clones, 90% to 95% seen once. Sequenced material: peripheral blood, taken in the first trimester of pregnancy. These receptors originate from a female donor with multiple sclerosis, enrolled in a pregnancy study.

The V gene is TRBV25-1, the J gene TRBJ2-1; 7 positions match TRBD1. This CDR3 region has 14 residues. The germline CDR1 and CDR2 sequences are MGHDK and SYGVNS. The trim removed 4 bases at V and 1 base at J, leaving 1 base unmatched. CDR3 loop: CASSAQGSYNEQFF. CDR3 DNA: TGTGCCAGCAGTGCACAGGGGTCCTACAATGAGCAGTTCTTC.

The rearrangement links TRBV7-9 to TRBJ1-5; 10 positions match TRBD1. Germline V gene data show CDR1 as SEHNR and CDR2 as FQNEAQ (reference sequence). The V segment lost 5 bases and the J segment 3 bases; nucleotides outside the gene matches: 4. The CDR3 is made up of 15 amino acids. DNA for the CDR3: TGTGCCAGCAGCCCGGGACAGGGGAACAATCAGCCCCAGCATTTT. Residues: CASSPGQGNNQPQHF.

This chain uses TRBV9 with TRBJ2-2; 7 bases align to TRBD2. In germline, CDR1 is SGDLS, CDR2 YYNGEE. The V and J ends lost 2 bases and 0 bases, in that order; junction bases with no gene match: 7. The CDR3 runs to 17 residues. The CDR3 region is CASSVPGGGSNTGELFF. The CDR3 DNA reads TGTGCCAGCAGCGTCCCTGGGGGGGGGTCGAACACCGGGGAGCTGTTTTTT.

The chain employs TRBV2 and TRBJ1-2, with D possibly being TRBD1 (5 bases). In germline, CDR1 is SNHLY, CDR2 FYNNEI. Trimming pared 3 bases from V and 2 bases from J, leaving 10 bases between. This CDR3 contains 14 residues. CDR3 amino acids: CASSDSRANYGYTF. The DNA for the CDR3 is TGTGCCAGCAGTGATTCCAGGGCCAACTATGGCTACACCTTC.

In its sample, this clone was seen a few times. The chain links TRBV27 to TRBJ1-1; 7 positions match TRBD1. The CDR3 extends over 14 amino acids. CDR1 MNHEY and CDR2 SMNVEV come from the germline V gene (reference sequence). Losses at the gene ends were 8 bases for V and 2 bases for J; bases not matched to a gene: 8. The CDR3 nucleotides are TGTGCCAGCCAGGGACAGAATCATAACACTGAAGCTTTCTTT. Its protein is CASQGQNHNTEAFF.

The rearrangement uses TRBV6-1 and TRBJ2-5, with 10 bases that match TRBD1. This CDR3 is built from 15 residues. CDR1 is MNHNS, CDR2 SASEGT, per germline. V shed 7 bases and J 0 bases; nucleotides not matched to a gene: 5. For the CDR3, the DNA is TGTGCCAGCACCGACAGGGGGCGGAACCAAGAGACCCAGTACTTC. This sequence encodes CASTDRGRNQETQYF.

The sample holds many counts of this clone. The chain has TRBV27 and TRBJ1-2; D gene ambiguous. CDR3 length equals 13 residues. Germline CDR1 MNHEY, CDR2 SMNVEV (reference sequence). The V gene lost 1 base and the J gene lost 8 bases, with 11 bases spanning the gap. The CDR3 DNA reads TGTGCCAGCAGTTTATGGGATGGGAGAGGCTACACCTTC. Its protein is CASSLWDGRGYTF.